Only one count was recorded for the clone carrying this T cell receptor (beta chain). The CDR3 is 10 residues long. From germline, CDR1 is DFQATT and CDR2 SNEGSKA (reference sequence). Trimming removed 5 bases from V and 7 bases from J, with 6 bases in between. This entry is derived from a study of shared clonotypes between healthy human individuals. Generated by immunoSEQ multiplex PCR, the TCRdb table keeps only in-frame clones and is missing some. Seen here are fewer than 400,000 clones, roughly 70% observed once, and the top ten hold approximately 10%. The rearrangement joins TRBV20-1 to TRBJ2-1; D ambiguous. Sequencing was done on a sample of memory CD4+ T cells sorted from blood. Regarding subset: CD45RA-negative fraction. This TCR derives from a young man in good health. CDR3 bases: TGCAGTGCTGTTCGTAATGAGCAGTTCTTC. It translates to CSAVRNEQFF.